This TCR beta chain was found in a study of CD8 T cells in Susac syndrome. Negative isolation yielded the CD8+ and CD4+ T cells, while FACS enriched the TEMRA cells. RNA, at about 0.45 to 1 ug, was reverse transcribed with random hexamers. Each CDR3 protein is one row after TCRdb ran MiXCR on the immunoSEQ multiplex PCR reads. The repertoire consists of about 190,000 distinct CDR3 sequences, with 85% to 95% occurring once and the leading ten covering under 0.12%. V was trimmed by 2 bases and J by 0 bases, leaving 14 bases between them. This CDR3 contains 16 residues. CDR1 is DFQATT, CDR2 SNEGSKA, per germline (reference sequence).

The sequencing input was CD4+ T cells from PBMCs. The chain recombines TRBV20-1 with TRBJ1-5; D gene uncertain. The clonotype originates from a human donor in good health. This CDR3 is CSARPSTRFSNQPQHF. In DNA form, the CDR3 reads TGCAGTGCTAGACCTTCTACACGGTTTAGCAATCAGCCCCAGCATTTT.